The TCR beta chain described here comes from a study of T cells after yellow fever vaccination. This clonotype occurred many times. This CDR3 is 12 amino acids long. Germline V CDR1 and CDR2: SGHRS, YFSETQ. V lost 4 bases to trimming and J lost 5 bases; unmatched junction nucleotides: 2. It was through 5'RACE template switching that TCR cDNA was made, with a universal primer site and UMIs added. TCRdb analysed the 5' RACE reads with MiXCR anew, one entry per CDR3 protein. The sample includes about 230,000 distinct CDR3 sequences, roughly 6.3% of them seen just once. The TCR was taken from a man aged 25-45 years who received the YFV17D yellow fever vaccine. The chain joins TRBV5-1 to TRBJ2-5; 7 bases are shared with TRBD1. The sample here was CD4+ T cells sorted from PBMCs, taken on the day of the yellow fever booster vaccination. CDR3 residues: CASSTDRETQYF. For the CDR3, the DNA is TGCGCCAGCAGCACGGACAGGGAGACCCAGTACTTC. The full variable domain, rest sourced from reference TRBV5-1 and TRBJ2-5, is KAGVTQTPRYLIKTRGQQVTLSCSPISGHRSVSWYQQTPGQGLQFLFEYFSETQRNKGNFPGRFSGRQFSNSRSEMNVSTLELGDSALYLCASSTDRETQYFGPGTRLLVL.